Below are 2 T cell receptor beta chains sequenced from a single sample in a study of blood T cell repertoires in COVID-19 (dated by TCRdb to the early 2020s). The library was built by means of the immunoSEQ multiplex PCR assay. Drawn from immuneACCESS, this table holds only the in-frame rearrangements with V and J called that TCRdb kept. Clones are partly lost; checked studies trace under half to an unresolved V gene and leave the rest unexplained. The sample yields approximately 160,000 clones; 85% to 90% were counted once. Approximately 0.6% of the sample belongs to the ten largest clones. The source material was peripheral blood. The source of these receptors is a man aged 55 to 70 with COVID-19, enrolled during active disease.

This clone was found once. The rearrangement uses TRBV9 and TRBJ2-1; 13 positions agree with TRBD2. This CDR3 has 17 residues. Germline lookup yields CDR1 SGDLS and CDR2 YYNGEE. J was trimmed by 1 base and V by 4 bases; bases with no gene match: 5. The CDR3 region is CASSLGLAGMSYNEQFF. The CDR3 coding sequence is TGTGCCAGCAGCCTGGGACTAGCGGGAATGTCCTACAATGAGCAGTTCTTC. The whole variable domain, remainder taken from reference TRBV9 and TRBJ2-1, is DSGVTQTPKHLITATGQRVTLRCSPRSGDLSVYWYQQSLDQGLQFLIQYYNGEERAKGNILERFSAQQFPDLHSELNLSSLELGDSALYFCASSLGLAGMSYNEQFFGPGTRLTVL.

The J gene is TRBJ2-1, the V gene TRBV19; 13 nucleotides match TRBD2. Germline trimming cut 6 bases from V and 7 bases from J; bases unmatched to any gene: 12. CDR1 is LNHDA and CDR2 is SQIVND in the germline V gene (reference sequence). The CDR3 consists of 17 residues. The CDR3 sequence is CASRVGLAGVGLNEQFF. DNA of the CDR3: TGTGCCAGTAGGGTCGGACTAGCGGGAGTCGGTCTGAATGAGCAGTTCTTC.